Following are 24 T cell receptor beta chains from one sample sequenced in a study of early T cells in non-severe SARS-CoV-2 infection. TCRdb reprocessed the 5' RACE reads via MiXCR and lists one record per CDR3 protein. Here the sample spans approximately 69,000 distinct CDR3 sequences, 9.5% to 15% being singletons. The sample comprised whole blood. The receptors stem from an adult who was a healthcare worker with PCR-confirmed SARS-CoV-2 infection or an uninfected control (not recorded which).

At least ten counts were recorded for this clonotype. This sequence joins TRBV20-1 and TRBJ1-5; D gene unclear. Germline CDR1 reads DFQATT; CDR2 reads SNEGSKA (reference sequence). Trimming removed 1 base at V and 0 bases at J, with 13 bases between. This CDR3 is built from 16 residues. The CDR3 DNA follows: TGCAGTGCTAGAGTACGGGGATGGGATAGCAATCAGCCCCAGCATTTT. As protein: CSARVRGWDSNQPQHF.

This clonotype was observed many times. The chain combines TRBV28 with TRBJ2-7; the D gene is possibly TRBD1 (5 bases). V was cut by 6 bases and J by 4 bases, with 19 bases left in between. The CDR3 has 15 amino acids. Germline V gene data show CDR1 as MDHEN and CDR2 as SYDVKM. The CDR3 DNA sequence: TGTGCCAGCAGCCCCCGCCGGACATTTCTATACGAGCAGTACTTC. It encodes CASSPRRTFLYEQYF.

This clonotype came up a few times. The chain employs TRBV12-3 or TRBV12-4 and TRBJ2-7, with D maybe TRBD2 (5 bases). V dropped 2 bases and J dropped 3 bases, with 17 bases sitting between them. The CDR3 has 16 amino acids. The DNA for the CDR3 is TGTGCCAGCAGTTTAAGTCCGGGGTCTCTAGTCTACGAGCAGTACTTC. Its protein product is CASSLSPGSLVYEQYF.

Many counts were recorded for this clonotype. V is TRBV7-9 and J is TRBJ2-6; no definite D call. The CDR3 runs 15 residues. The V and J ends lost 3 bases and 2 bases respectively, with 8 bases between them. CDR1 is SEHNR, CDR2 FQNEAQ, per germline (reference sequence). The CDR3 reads CASSFWLPGANVLTF. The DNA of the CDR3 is TGTGCCAGCAGCTTCTGGCTGCCTGGGGCCAACGTCCTGACTTTC.

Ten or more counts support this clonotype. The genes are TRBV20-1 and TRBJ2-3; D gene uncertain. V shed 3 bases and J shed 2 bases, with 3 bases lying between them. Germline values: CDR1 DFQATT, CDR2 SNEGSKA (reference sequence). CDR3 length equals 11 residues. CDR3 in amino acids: CSASFTDTQYF. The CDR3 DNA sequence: TGCAGTGCTAGCTTCACAGATACGCAGTATTTT.

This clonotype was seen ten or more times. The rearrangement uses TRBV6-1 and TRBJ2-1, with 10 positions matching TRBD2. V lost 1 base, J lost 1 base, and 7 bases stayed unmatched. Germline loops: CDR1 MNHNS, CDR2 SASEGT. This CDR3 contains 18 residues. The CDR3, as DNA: TGTGCCAGCAGTGAAGAGGCTAGCGGGAGCCTATCCTACAATGAGCAGTTCTTC. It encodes CASSEEASGSLSYNEQFF.

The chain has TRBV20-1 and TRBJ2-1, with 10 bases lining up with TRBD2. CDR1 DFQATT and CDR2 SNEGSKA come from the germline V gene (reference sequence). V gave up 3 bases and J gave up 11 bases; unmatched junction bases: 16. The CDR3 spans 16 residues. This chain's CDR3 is CSARRSLAGPFSKQFF. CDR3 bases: TGCAGTGCTAGGAGGTCACTAGCGGGGCCCTTCAGTAAGCAGTTCTTC.

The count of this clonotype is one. CDR3: CASTLPVVVAGDYNEQFF. The CDR3 bases are TGTGCCAGCACCCTCCCGGTGGTGGTAGCGGGGGACTACAATGAGCAGTTCTTC. The chain recombines TRBV12-3 or TRBV12-4 with TRBJ2-1, with 9 bases fitting TRBD2. CDR3 length: 18 amino acids. The ends lost 7 bases at V and 3 bases at J; junction bases unmatched: 16.

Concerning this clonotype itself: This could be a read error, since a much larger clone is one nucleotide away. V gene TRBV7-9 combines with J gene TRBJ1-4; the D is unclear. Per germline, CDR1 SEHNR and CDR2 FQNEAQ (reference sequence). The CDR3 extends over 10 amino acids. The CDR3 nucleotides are TGTGTCTCCTCTGATGAAAAACTGTTTTTT. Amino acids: CVSSDEKLFF. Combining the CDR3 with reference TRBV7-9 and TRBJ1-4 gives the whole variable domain DTGVSQNPRHKITKRGQNVTFRCDPISEHNRLYWYRQTLGQGPEFLTYFQNEAQLEKSRLLSDRFSAERPKGSFSTLEIQRTEQGDSAMYLCVSSDEKLFFGSGTQLSVL.

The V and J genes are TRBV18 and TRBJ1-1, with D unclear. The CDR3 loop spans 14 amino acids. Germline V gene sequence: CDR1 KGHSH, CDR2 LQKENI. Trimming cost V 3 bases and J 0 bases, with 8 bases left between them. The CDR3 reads CASSPLSMNTEAFF. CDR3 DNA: TGTGCCAGCTCACCGTTATCCATGAACACTGAAGCTTTCTTT.

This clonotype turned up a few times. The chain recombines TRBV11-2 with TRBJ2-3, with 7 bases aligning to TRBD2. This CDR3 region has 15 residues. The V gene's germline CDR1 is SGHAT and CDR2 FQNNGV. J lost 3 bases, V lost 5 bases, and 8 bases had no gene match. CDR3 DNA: TGTGCCAGCAGCCCCCTGGGGGGAGGGACAGATACGCAGTATTTT. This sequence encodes CASSPLGGGTDTQYF.

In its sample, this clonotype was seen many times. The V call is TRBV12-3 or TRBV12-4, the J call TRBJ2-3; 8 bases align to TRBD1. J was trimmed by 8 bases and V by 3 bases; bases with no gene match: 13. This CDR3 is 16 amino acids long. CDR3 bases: TGTGCCAGCAGTTTTATGCAGGGGGCTGCCCACGGTACGCAGTATTTT. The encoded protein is CASSFMQGAAHGTQYF.

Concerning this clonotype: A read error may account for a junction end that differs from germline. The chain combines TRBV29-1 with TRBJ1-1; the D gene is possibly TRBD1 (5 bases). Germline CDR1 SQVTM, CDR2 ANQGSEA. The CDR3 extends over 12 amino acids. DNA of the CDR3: TGCAGTACGCAACGGACAAACACTAAAGCTTTCTTT. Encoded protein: CSTQRTNTKAFF.

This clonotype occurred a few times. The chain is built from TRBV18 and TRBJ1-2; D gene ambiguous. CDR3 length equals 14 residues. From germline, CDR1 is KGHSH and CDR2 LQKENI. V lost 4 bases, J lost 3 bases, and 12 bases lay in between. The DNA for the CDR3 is TGTGCCAGCTCACTGCGGAGGCAAGACTATGGCTACACCTTC. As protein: CASSLRRQDYGYTF.

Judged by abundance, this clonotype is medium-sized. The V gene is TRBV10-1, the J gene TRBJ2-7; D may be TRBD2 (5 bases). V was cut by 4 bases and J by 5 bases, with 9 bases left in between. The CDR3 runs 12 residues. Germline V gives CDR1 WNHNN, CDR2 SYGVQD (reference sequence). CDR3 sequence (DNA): TGCGCCAGCAGTGGTCCGGGGAACGAGCAGTACTTC. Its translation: CASSGPGNEQYF.

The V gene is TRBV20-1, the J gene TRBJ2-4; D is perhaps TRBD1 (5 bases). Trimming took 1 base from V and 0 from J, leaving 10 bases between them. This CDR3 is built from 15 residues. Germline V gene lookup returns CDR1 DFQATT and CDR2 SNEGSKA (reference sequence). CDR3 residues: CSARGQWLAKNIQYF. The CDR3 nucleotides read TGCAGTGCTAGAGGACAGTGGCTAGCCAAAAACATTCAGTACTTC.

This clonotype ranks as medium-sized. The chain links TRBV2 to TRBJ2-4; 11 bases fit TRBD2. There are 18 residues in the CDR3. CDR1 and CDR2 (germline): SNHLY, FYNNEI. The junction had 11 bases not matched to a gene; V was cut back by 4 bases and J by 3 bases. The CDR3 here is CASSGRGGTSGNKNIQYF. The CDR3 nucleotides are TGTGCCAGCAGTGGGCGCGGGGGGACTAGCGGAAACAAAAACATTCAGTACTTC.

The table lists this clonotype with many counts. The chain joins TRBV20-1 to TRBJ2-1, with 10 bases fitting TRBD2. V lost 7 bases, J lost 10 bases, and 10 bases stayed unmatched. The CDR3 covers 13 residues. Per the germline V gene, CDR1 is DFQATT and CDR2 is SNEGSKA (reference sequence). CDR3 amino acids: CSVLAGVGGEQFF. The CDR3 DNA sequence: TGCAGTGTTCTAGCGGGAGTAGGTGGAGAGCAGTTCTTC.

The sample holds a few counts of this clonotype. The chain's CDR3 is CASRMGVQETQYF. Written as DNA, the CDR3 is TGTGCCAGCAGGATGGGGGTCCAAGAGACCCAGTACTTC. The chain recombines TRBV11-1 with TRBJ2-5; tentatively, D is TRBD1 or TRBD2 (5 bases each). CDR1 SGHAT and CDR2 FQDESV come from the germline V gene (reference sequence). The CDR3 has 13 residues. Trimming left V 6 bases short and J 1 base short, with 9 bases between.

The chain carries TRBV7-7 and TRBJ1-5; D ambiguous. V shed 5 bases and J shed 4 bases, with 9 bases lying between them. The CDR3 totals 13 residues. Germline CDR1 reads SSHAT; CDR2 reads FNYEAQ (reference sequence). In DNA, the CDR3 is TGTGCCAGCAGCCCGGCCCATAATCAGCCCCAGCATTTT. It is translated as CASSPAHNQPQHF.

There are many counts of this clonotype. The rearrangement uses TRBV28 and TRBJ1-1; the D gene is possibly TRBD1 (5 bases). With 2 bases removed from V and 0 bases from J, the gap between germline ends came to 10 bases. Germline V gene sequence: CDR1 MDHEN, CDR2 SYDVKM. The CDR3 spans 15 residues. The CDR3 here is CASSLGGRVNTEAFF. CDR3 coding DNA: TGTGCCAGCAGTTTAGGGGGTCGGGTGAACACTGAAGCTTTCTTT.

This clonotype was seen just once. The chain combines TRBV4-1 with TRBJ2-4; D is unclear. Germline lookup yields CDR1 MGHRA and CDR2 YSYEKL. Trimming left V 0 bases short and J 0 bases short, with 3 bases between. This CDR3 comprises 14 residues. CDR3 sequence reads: CASSQDLAKNIQYF. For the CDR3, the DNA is TGCGCCAGCAGCCAAGATCTAGCCAAAAACATTCAGTACTTC.

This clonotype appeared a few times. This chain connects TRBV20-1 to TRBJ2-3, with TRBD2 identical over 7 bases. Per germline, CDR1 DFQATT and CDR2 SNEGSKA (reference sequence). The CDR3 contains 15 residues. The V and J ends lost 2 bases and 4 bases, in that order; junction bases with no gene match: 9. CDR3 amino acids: CSARIRLASADTQYF. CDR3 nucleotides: TGCAGTGCTAGAATCCGACTAGCCTCCGCAGATACGCAGTATTTT.

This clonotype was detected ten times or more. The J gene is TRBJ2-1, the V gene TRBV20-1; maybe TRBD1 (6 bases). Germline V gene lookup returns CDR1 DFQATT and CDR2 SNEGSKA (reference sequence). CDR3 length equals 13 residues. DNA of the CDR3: TGCAGCGCTCCCAGGGGAATATACAATGAGCAGTTCTTC. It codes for CSAPRGIYNEQFF.